A single sample is the source of the 20 T cell receptor beta chains below, sequenced in a study of diagnostic markers for celiac disease. With the reads reprocessed, TCRdb shows one record per CDR3 protein and no DNA. The sample table includes about 850 distinct CDR3 sequences. Sequencing used either unsorted cells or a sorted T cell fraction (not recorded which). The receptors derive from a human donor. This table probably holds off-target reads from a library built for another chain.

The chain couples TRBV20-1 to TRBJ2-7; TCRdb gives TRBD1 as the D gene, but with no DNA this cannot be confirmed. Per the germline V gene, CDR1 is DFQATT and CDR2 is SNEGSKA (reference sequence). The CDR3 is 13 amino acids. CDR3 residues: CSARTTGGYEQYF.

The rearrangement joins TRBV29-1 to TRBJ1-2; TCRdb reports TRBD1, a call that lacks DNA to check it against. Germline V lookup: CDR1 SQVTM, CDR2 ANQGSEA. The CDR3 has 11 amino acids. CDR3 region: CSVQGDYGYTF.

This clonotype ranks as hyperexpanded (1% or more) in terms of frequency. The chain employs TRBV3-1 and TRBJ2-7; TCRdb returns TRBD2, unconfirmable since there is no DNA. CDR3 length equals 15 residues. From germline, CDR1 is LGHDT and CDR2 YNNKEL (reference sequence). The CDR3 protein is CASSQGPSSSYEQYF.

The rearrangement joins TRBV20-1 to TRBJ2-7; the TCRdb call, TRBD1, lacks DNA for checking. CDR1 and CDR2 (germline): DFQATT, SNEGSKA (reference sequence). The CDR3 runs 16 residues. The CDR3 loop is CSAPLPAEWGGYEQYF.

This CDR3 reads CASSLLGTSGRAGEQYF. The chain has TRBV7-8 and TRBJ2-7; lacking DNA, the TRBD2 call made by TCRdb goes unchecked. Germline CDR1 is SGHVS and CDR2 is FQNEAQ. There are 17 residues in the CDR3.

The chain couples TRBV27 to TRBJ1-1; checking the TCRdb D call of TRBD1 is not possible without DNA. CDR3 length: 14 residues. In germline, CDR1 is MNHEY, CDR2 SMNVEV (reference sequence). CDR3 residues: CASSFTGGTTEAFF.

The chain carries TRBV5-1 and TRBJ2-2; TCRdb's D call, TRBD2, is unchecked because there is no DNA. Germline CDR1 and CDR2: SGHRS and YFSETQ. The length of the CDR3 is 16 residues. The CDR3 protein is CASSFQAGDDTGELFF. Based on the CDR3 plus reference TRBV5-1 and TRBJ2-2, the full variable domain is KAGVTQTPRYLIKTRGQQVTLSCSPISGHRSVSWYQQTPGQGLQFLFEYFSETQRNKGNFPGRFSGRQFSNSRSEMNVSTLELGDSALYLCASSFQAGDDTGELFFGEGSRLTVL.

This clonotype is deemed medium-sized (0.01 to 0.1%) by its frequency. The CDR3 here is CASSKTPQETQYF. V gene TRBV10-1 combines with J gene TRBJ2-5. This CDR3 is 13 amino acids long. Germline lookup yields CDR1 WNHNN and CDR2 SYGVQD (reference sequence).

The V call is TRBV5-6, the J call TRBJ2-7; TCRdb names TRBD1, which stays unverified in the absence of DNA. The CDR3 extends over 16 amino acids. Germline-derived CDR1 and CDR2 are SGHDT and YYEEEE. The CDR3 loop is CASSSYRAGELYEQYF.

Considering frequency, this clonotype is hyperexpanded. The chain joins TRBV5-1 to TRBJ2-3; absent DNA, TCRdb's TRBD1 call cannot be checked. CDR1 is SGHRS and CDR2 is YFSETQ in the germline V gene. The CDR3 totals 17 residues. The CDR3 reads CASTLGSRQALTDTQYF.

The CDR3: CASSLETAHSNQPQHF. The chain recombines TRBV6-6 with TRBJ1-5; the D gene TCRdb calls, TRBD1, cannot be checked with no DNA. CDR3 length: 16 residues. Germline V gene sequence: CDR1 MNHNY, CDR2 SVGAGI (reference sequence).

The chain combines TRBV5-1 with TRBJ1-4; with no DNA, the TCRdb D assignment of TRBD1 cannot be verified. This CDR3 is 16 amino acids long. Germline CDR1 and CDR2: SGHRS and YFSETQ. CDR3 region: CASSLTGGATNEKLFF.

This clonotype is labeled large based on frequency. The rearrangement joins TRBV10-3 to TRBJ2-1. The germline V gene encodes CDR1 ENHRY and CDR2 SYGVKD. The CDR3 is 12 residues long. CDR3 in amino acids: CAISVNNNEQFF.

By frequency, this clonotype is medium-sized (0.01 to 0.1%). The chain recombines TRBV20-1 with TRBJ2-5; TCRdb selects TRBD1, and the lack of DNA leaves this call unchecked. Looked up from germline, CDR1 is DFQATT and CDR2 is SNEGSKA (reference sequence). The CDR3 consists of 17 residues. The CDR3 loop reads CSASGSGSRGHRETQYF.

This clonotype registers large by frequency. The chain has TRBV10-3 and TRBJ2-1. This CDR3 has 13 amino acids. In germline, CDR1 is ENHRY, CDR2 SYGVKD. The CDR3 is CAISEAGVAEQFF.

The chain carries TRBV5-1 and TRBJ1-2. Germline V gene sequence: CDR1 SGHRS, CDR2 YFSETQ. The CDR3 runs to 18 residues. CDR3 loop: CASSLGNMLKGGDVGYTF.

The chain employs TRBV12-3 or TRBV12-4 and TRBJ1-4; TCRdb lists TRBD1, though no DNA is available to test this call. The CDR3 contains 19 residues. The CDR3 is CASSSPGTGGPRRNEKLFF.

By frequency, this clonotype is large (0.1 to 1%). The rearrangement links TRBV5-1 to TRBJ1-1; TCRdb calls TRBD1, which cannot be checked without DNA. The CDR3 is made up of 14 amino acids. Germline V gene data show CDR1 as SGHRS and CDR2 as YFSETQ. CDR3 sequence: CASSLPDWATEAFF.

The chain links TRBV5-1 to TRBJ2-7; TCRdb picks TRBD1, but there is no DNA to check that call. The CDR3 sequence is 15 residues long. Germline CDR1 SGHRS, CDR2 YFSETQ. The CDR3 is CASSFETGVGYEQYF.

V usage is TRBV30 and J usage is TRBJ2-7; TCRdb lists TRBD2, though no DNA is available to test this call. The CDR3 runs to 18 residues. The V gene's germline CDR1 is GTSNPN and CDR2 SVGIG (reference sequence). This chain's CDR3 is CAWSVKPHTSGGTYEQYF.